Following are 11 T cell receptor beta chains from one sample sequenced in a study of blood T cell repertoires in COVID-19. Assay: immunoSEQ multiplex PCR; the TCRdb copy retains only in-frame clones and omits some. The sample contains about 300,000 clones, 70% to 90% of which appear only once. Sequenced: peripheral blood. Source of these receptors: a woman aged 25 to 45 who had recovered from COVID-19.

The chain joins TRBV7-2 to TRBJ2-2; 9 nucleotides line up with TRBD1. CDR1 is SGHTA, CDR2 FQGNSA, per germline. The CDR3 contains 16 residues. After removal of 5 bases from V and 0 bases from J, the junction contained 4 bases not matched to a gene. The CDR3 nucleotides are TGTGCCAGCAGCACCCGACAGGGGGCGAACACCGGGGAGCTGTTTTTT. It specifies CASSTRQGANTGELFF.

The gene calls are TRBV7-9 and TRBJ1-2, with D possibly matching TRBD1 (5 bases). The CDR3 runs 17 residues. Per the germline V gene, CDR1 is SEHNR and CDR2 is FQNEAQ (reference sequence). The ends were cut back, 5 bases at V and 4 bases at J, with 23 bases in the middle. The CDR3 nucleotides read TGTGCCAGCAGCATGATTAGGGGCCTGGACGTCGTCTATGGCTACACCTTC. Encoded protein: CASSMIRGLDVVYGYTF.

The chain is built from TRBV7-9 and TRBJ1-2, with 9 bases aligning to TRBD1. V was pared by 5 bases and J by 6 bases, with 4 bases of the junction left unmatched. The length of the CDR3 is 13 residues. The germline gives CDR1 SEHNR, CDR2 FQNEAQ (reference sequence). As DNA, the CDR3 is TGTGCCAGCAGCCTTGGGACAGGGCATGGCTACACCTTC. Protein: CASSLGTGHGYTF.

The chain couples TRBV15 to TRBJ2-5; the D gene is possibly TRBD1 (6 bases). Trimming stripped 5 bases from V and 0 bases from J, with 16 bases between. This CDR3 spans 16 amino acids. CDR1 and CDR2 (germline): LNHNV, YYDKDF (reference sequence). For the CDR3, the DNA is TGTGCCACCAGCCCCCTCGAGCAGGGGTACCAAGAGACCCAGTACTTC. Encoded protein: CATSPLEQGYQETQYF.

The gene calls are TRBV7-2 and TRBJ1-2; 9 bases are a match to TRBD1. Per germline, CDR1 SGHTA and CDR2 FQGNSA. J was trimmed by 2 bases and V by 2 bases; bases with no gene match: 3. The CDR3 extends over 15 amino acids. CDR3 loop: CASSLTGQGNYGYTF. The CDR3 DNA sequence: TGTGCCAGCAGCTTAACAGGACAGGGGAACTATGGCTACACCTTC.

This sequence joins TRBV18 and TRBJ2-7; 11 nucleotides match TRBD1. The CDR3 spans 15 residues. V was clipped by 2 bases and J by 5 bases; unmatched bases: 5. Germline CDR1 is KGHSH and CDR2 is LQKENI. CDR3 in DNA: TGTGCCAGCTCACCATTGGGGACAGGGGGAAACGAGCAGTACTTC. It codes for CASSPLGTGGNEQYF.

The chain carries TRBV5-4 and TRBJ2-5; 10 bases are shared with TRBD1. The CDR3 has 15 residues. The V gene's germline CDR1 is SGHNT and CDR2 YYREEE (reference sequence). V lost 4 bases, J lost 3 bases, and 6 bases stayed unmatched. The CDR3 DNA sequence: TGTGCCAGCAGCCCCCCGGGACAGGGGAAAGAGACCCAGTACTTC. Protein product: CASSPPGQGKETQYF.

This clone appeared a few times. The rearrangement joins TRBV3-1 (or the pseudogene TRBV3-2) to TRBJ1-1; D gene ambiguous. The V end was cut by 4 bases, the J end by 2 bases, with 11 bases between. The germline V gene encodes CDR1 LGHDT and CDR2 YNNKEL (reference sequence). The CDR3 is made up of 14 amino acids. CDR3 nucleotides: TGTGCCAGCAGCCCCTTAACTGCTAACACTGAAGCTTTCTTT. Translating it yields CASSPLTANTEAFF.

CDR3 DNA sequence: TGTGCCAGCAGTTACGGAAACAGGCAGCCCCAGCATTTT. This sequence encodes CASSYGNRQPQHF. The chain is built from TRBV6-2 or TRBV6-3 and TRBJ1-5, with D perhaps matching TRBD1 (5 bases). Trimming pared 2 bases from V and 7 bases from J, leaving 9 bases between. CDR1 is MNHEY, CDR2 SVGEGT, per germline. This CDR3 spans 13 amino acids.

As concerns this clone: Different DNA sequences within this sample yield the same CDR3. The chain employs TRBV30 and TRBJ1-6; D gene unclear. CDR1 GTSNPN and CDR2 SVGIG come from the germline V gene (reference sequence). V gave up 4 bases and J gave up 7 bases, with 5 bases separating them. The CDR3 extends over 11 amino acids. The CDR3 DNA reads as TGTGCCTGGAAGCGGAATTCACCCCTCCACTTT. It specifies CAWKRNSPLHF.

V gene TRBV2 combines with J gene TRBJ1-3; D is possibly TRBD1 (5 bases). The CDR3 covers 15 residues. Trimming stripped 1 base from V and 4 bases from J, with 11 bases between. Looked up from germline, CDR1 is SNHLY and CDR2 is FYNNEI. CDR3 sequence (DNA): TGTGCCAGCAGTGAAGAGGGGTTCGGGGGAAACACCATATATTTT. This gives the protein CASSEEGFGGNTIYF. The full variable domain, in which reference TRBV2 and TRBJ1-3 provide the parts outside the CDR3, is EPEVTQTPSHQVTQMGQEVILRCVPISNHLYFYWYRQILGQKVEFLVSFYNNEISEKSEIFDDQFSVERPDGSNFTLKIRSTKLEDSAMYFCASSEEGFGGNTIYFGEGSWLTVV.